Below, 32 T cell receptor beta chains from the same sample are listed, as sequenced in a study of blood T cell repertoires in COVID-19. The repertoire was sequenced with immunoSEQ multiplex PCR; TCRdb's copy has only in-frame clones and lacks some. The table lists 350,000 to 450,000 clones, about 89% of them singletons. The source material was peripheral blood. The receptors were sampled from a middle-aged woman with COVID-19, enrolled during active disease.

This chain connects TRBV28 to TRBJ1-2; no definite D call. The CDR3 has 13 amino acids. CDR1 and CDR2 (germline): MDHEN, SYDVKM. The ends were cut back, 7 bases at V and 5 bases at J, with 14 bases in the middle. The CDR3 DNA reads TGTGCCAGCACTCCGACACTCAGTTATGGCTACACCTTC. Its protein is CASTPTLSYGYTF.

The chain combines TRBV6-5 with TRBJ2-3; the D gene is possibly TRBD1 (5 bases). The CDR3 has 15 amino acids. Trimming pared 0 bases from V and 1 base from J, leaving 8 bases between. Looked up from germline, CDR1 is MNHEY and CDR2 is SVGAGI. The CDR3 sequence: CASSYSGPGTDTQYF. DNA for the CDR3: TGTGCCAGCAGTTACTCGGGGCCGGGCACAGATACGCAGTATTTT.

V gene TRBV18 combines with J gene TRBJ1-3; D remains unclear. The CDR3 length is 13 residues. The germline V gene has CDR1 KGHSH and CDR2 LQKENI. V shed 10 bases and J shed 0 bases, with 10 bases lying between them. The CDR3 region is CATGEISGNTIYF. In DNA, the CDR3 is TGTGCCACTGGGGAGATCTCTGGAAACACCATATATTTT.

V and J are TRBV25-1 and TRBJ1-1; D unclear. The CDR3 has 15 residues. CDR1 is MGHDK and CDR2 is SYGVNS in the germline V gene. V lost 1 base and J 2 bases, leaving 11 bases between the germline ends. The CDR3 sequence: CASSESGRGNTEAFF. For the CDR3, the DNA is TGTGCCAGCAGTGAATCCGGGAGAGGTAACACTGAAGCTTTCTTT.

The rearrangement links TRBV5-6 to TRBJ1-3, with D possibly matching TRBD1 (6 bases). Per germline, CDR1 SGHDT and CDR2 YYEEEE. The V and J ends lost 0 bases and 0 bases respectively, with 7 bases between them. The CDR3 spans 15 residues. For the CDR3, the DNA is TGTGCCAGCAGCTTGGGAGGGGGCTCTGGAAACACCATATATTTT. Protein sequence: CASSLGGGSGNTIYF.

With regard to this clone: Other DNA sequences in this specimen translate into the identical CDR3. The chain recombines TRBV27 with TRBJ1-2; D ambiguous. The CDR3 is 13 residues long. Trimming stripped 3 bases from V and 5 bases from J, with 10 bases between. Per germline, CDR1 MNHEY and CDR2 SMNVEV (reference sequence). The DNA for the CDR3 is TGTGCCAGCAGTTTCCCCGGAGGGTATGGCTACACCTTC. It yields the protein CASSFPGGYGYTF.

The chain links TRBV6-2 or TRBV6-3 to TRBJ2-3; 9 nucleotides agree with TRBD2. The V gene end was trimmed by 2 bases and the J gene end by 3 bases; junction bases not matched to a gene: 15. The germline CDR1 and CDR2 sequences are MNHEY and SVGEGT. The CDR3 has 19 residues. The CDR3 reads CASSYDPSGASGVTDTQYF. CDR3 coding DNA: TGTGCCAGCAGTTACGACCCTAGCGGGGCTTCAGGGGTTACAGATACGCAGTATTTT.

This clone has just one count. This chain joins TRBV30 and TRBJ1-5; maybe TRBD1 (5 bases). The CDR3 runs 14 residues. V was shortened by 2 bases and J by 6 bases, with 14 bases between the two germline ends. Germline V lookup: CDR1 GTSNPN, CDR2 SVGIG (reference sequence). CDR3: CAWSLRGGGQPQHF. The DNA of the CDR3 is TGTGCCTGGAGTCTCCGGGGGGGAGGTCAGCCCCAGCATTTT.

The chain joins TRBV9 to TRBJ2-7, with D unclear. Germline V gene sequence: CDR1 SGDLS, CDR2 YYNGEE. This CDR3 comprises 14 residues. V lost 0 bases to trimming and J lost 0 bases, with 7 bases between them. For the CDR3, the DNA is TGTGCCAGCAGCGTAGAATACAGCTCCTACGAGCAGTACTTC. Encoded protein: CASSVEYSSYEQYF.

The V call is TRBV2, the J call TRBJ2-3, with D unclear. Germline V gene data show CDR1 as SNHLY and CDR2 as FYNNEI. The V end lost 6 bases, the J end lost 1 base, and 8 bases lay between the germline ends. There are 13 residues in the CDR3. CDR3 nucleotides: TGTGCCAGCAGGCCGCAGGGCACAGATACGCAGTATTTT. Translating it yields CASRPQGTDTQYF. Full variable domain (remainder filled in from reference TRBV2 and TRBJ2-3): EPEVTQTPSHQVTQMGQEVILRCVPISNHLYFYWYRQILGQKVEFLVSFYNNEISEKSEIFDDQFSVERPDGSNFTLKIRSTKLEDSAMYFCASRPQGTDTQYFGPGTRLTVL.

This chain joins TRBV5-6 and TRBJ1-5; tentatively, D is TRBD1 (6 bases). The CDR3 loop spans 15 amino acids. Germline V gene data show CDR1 as SGHDT and CDR2 as YYEEEE. V was cut by 0 bases and J by 6 bases, with 13 bases left in between. This CDR3 reads CASSLVKDRSQPQHF. The CDR3 nucleotides are TGTGCCAGCAGCTTGGTAAAGGACAGAAGTCAGCCCCAGCATTTT.

This rearrangement joins TRBV27 to TRBJ1-6; 7 bases match TRBD1. Trimming removed 5 bases from V and 7 bases from J; junction bases left unmatched: 5. The CDR3 is 14 amino acids. Germline lookup yields CDR1 MNHEY and CDR2 SMNVEV (reference sequence). The CDR3 region is CASSDRDPNSPLHF. The CDR3 DNA sequence: TGTGCCAGCAGTGACAGGGACCCAAATTCACCCCTCCACTTT.

The genes are TRBV5-1 and TRBJ2-7, with TRBD1 matching over 8 bases. V was clipped by 4 bases and J by 5 bases; unmatched bases: 8. Germline lookup yields CDR1 SGHRS and CDR2 YFSETQ. The CDR3 spans 14 residues. CDR3 amino acids: CASSPRTGSDEQYF. The DNA for the CDR3 is TGCGCCAGCAGCCCTAGGACAGGGTCGGACGAGCAGTACTTC. The full variable domain, completed using reference TRBV5-1 and TRBJ2-7, is KAGVTQTPRYLIKTRGQQVTLSCSPISGHRSVSWYQQTPGQGLQFLFEYFSETQRNKGNFPGRFSGRQFSNSRSEMNVSTLELGDSALYLCASSPRTGSDEQYFGPGTRLTVT.

V is TRBV6-6 and J is TRBJ1-1, with D perhaps TRBD1 (6 bases). The CDR3 covers 13 residues. V was shortened by 6 bases and J by 4 bases, with 12 bases between the two germline ends. The germline CDR1 and CDR2 sequences are MNHNY and SVGAGI (reference sequence). CDR3 in DNA: TGTGCCAGCAGCATACAGGGCCCCACTGAAGCTTTCTTT. The encoded protein is CASSIQGPTEAFF.

The sample holds a few counts of this clone. The chain uses TRBV13 and TRBJ2-7, with 9 bases lining up with TRBD1. The V gene's germline CDR1 is PRHDT and CDR2 FYEKMQ (reference sequence). Trimming at V came to 4 bases and at J to 5 bases, leaving 6 bases not matched to a gene. CDR3 length: 14 residues. The CDR3 protein is CASSSRTGVNEQYF. CDR3 sequence (DNA): TGTGCCAGCAGCTCCCGGACAGGGGTAAACGAGCAGTACTTC.

The rearrangement joins TRBV6-2 or TRBV6-3 to TRBJ1-1, with D perhaps TRBD1 (5 bases). The CDR3 is made up of 14 amino acids. Trimming pared 2 bases from V and 5 bases from J, leaving 12 bases between. The germline CDR1 and CDR2 sequences are MNHEY and SVGEGT. This CDR3 reads CASSYIGGETEAFF. The CDR3 coding sequence is TGTGCCAGCAGTTACATCGGGGGTGAGACTGAAGCTTTCTTT.

The chain combines TRBV5-1 with TRBJ2-3; 9 bases agree with TRBD2. The germline V gene has CDR1 SGHRS and CDR2 YFSETQ. The CDR3 is 14 residues long. The V and J ends lost 2 bases and 4 bases, in that order; junction bases with no gene match: 2. In DNA form, the CDR3 reads TGCGCCAGCAGCTTCCTAGCGGGGTCAGATACGCAGTATTTT. Protein sequence: CASSFLAGSDTQYF.

This chain connects TRBV19 to TRBJ1-2; D is perhaps TRBD1 (6 bases). The CDR3 runs 13 residues. V lost 5 bases, J lost 4 bases, and 11 bases lay in between. The V gene's germline CDR1 is LNHDA and CDR2 SQIVND (reference sequence). The CDR3 sequence is CASSPRDIYGYTF. The CDR3 region has the DNA TGTGCCAGTAGTCCCCGGGACATCTATGGCTACACCTTC.

In regard to this clone: The sample holds other DNA sequences that translate to the same CDR3. The V gene is TRBV20-1, the J gene TRBJ2-7, with D possibly matching TRBD2 (5 bases). CDR3 length: 11 residues. With 3 bases removed from V and 2 bases from J, the gap between germline ends came to 5 bases. The germline V gene encodes CDR1 DFQATT and CDR2 SNEGSKA (reference sequence). The CDR3 sequence is CSASGTYEQYF. The CDR3 DNA follows: TGCAGTGCTAGCGGGACCTACGAGCAGTACTTC.

The V gene is TRBV19, the J gene TRBJ2-7; D may be TRBD1 (6 bases). V lost 8 bases, J lost 2 bases, and 13 bases lay in between. The CDR3 runs to 13 residues. The V gene's germline CDR1 is LNHDA and CDR2 SQIVND (reference sequence). CDR3 amino acids: CASQNRVTYEQYF. The CDR3 coding sequence is TGTGCCAGTCAAAACAGGGTCACCTACGAGCAGTACTTC.

The chain joins TRBV7-8 to TRBJ2-7; TRBD2 aligns across 12 bases. Unmatched junction bases numbered 4, after V lost 7 bases and J lost 0 bases. The CDR3 is made up of 15 amino acids. CDR1 and CDR2 (germline): SGHVS, FQNEAQ. This CDR3 is CASNPLAGGSYEQYF. The CDR3 region has the DNA TGTGCCAGCAACCCACTAGCGGGGGGCTCCTACGAGCAGTACTTC.

The chain combines TRBV27 with TRBJ1-2; the match to TRBD1 covers 7 bases. The germline gives CDR1 MNHEY, CDR2 SMNVEV (reference sequence). The CDR3 is made up of 16 amino acids. V lost 4 bases, J lost 5 bases, and 13 bases stayed unmatched. The CDR3 region has the DNA TGTGCCAGCAGTTCTTTCGGGCTGCAGGGGGAATATGGCTACACCTTC. This translates into CASSSFGLQGEYGYTF.

The chain links TRBV7-2 to TRBJ1-4; 7 nucleotides line up with TRBD1. Germline-derived CDR1 and CDR2 are SGHTA and FQGNSA. The CDR3 totals 12 residues. Trimming took 3 bases from V and 9 from J; bases not matched to a gene: 1. The CDR3 is CASSLRGQKLFF. Here the CDR3 DNA reads TGTGCCAGCAGCTTGAGGGGGCAAAAACTGTTTTTT.

This sequence joins TRBV7-2 and TRBJ2-6, with TRBD2 matching over 7 bases. Per germline, CDR1 SGHTA and CDR2 FQGNSA. This CDR3 spans 16 amino acids. With V trimmed by 4 bases and J by 0 bases, 3 bases remained unmatched. The CDR3 coding sequence is TGTGCCAGCAGCTGGCGCGGGGGCTCTGGGGCCAACGTCCTGACTTTC. This codes for CASSWRGGSGANVLTF. Full variable domain (outside the CDR3, taken from reference TRBV7-2 and TRBJ2-6): GAGVSQSPSNKVTEKGKDVELRCDPISGHTALYWYRQSLGQGLEFLIYFQGNSAPDKSGLPSDRFSAERTGGSVSTLTIQRTQQEDSAVYLCASSWRGGSGANVLTFGAGSRLTVL.

This chain connects TRBV28 to TRBJ1-1; a possible D gene is TRBD1 (5 bases). The length of the CDR3 is 15 residues. Trimming cost V 2 bases and J 4 bases, with 14 bases left between them. Per the germline V gene, CDR1 is MDHEN and CDR2 is SYDVKM. The CDR3 region has the DNA TGTGCCAGCAGTTTAGGGCGGGGGATAAGCACTGAAGCTTTCTTT. The encoded protein is CASSLGRGISTEAFF.

V usage is TRBV27 and J usage is TRBJ2-2; TRBD2 matches 11 bases. Germline V CDR1 and CDR2: MNHEY, SMNVEV (reference sequence). The CDR3 totals 18 residues. The J segment lost 4 bases and the V segment lost 6 bases, leaving 13 bases of the junction unmatched. Here the CDR3 reads CASRPPDLAGGGTGELFF. In nucleotides, the CDR3 is TGTGCCAGCAGGCCACCTGATCTAGCGGGAGGAGGCACCGGGGAGCTGTTTTTT.

The chain couples TRBV21-1 to TRBJ1-1. TRBV21-1 is described as a pseudogene. The CDR3 spans 14 residues. The CDR3 DNA sequence: TGTGCCAGCAGCAACGGACGGGAGAAGACTGAAGCTTTCTTT. Amino acid sequence: CASSNGREKTEAFF.

The chain uses TRBV29-1 and TRBJ2-7; tentative D call: TRBD2 (6 bases). Trimming shortened V by 4 bases and J by 5 bases, and 18 bases separated the two germline ends. Germline V gene lookup returns CDR1 SQVTM and CDR2 ANQGSEA. There are 14 residues in the CDR3. The CDR3 loop reads CSVVGGDPLDEQYF. The CDR3 DNA reads TGCAGCGTTGTTGGAGGGGACCCCCTCGACGAGCAGTACTTC.

V gene TRBV19 combines with J gene TRBJ1-6; 8 bases map to TRBD1. Germline V gives CDR1 LNHDA, CDR2 SQIVND (reference sequence). The CDR3 loop spans 15 amino acids. The J segment lost 6 bases and the V segment lost 7 bases, leaving 8 bases of the junction unmatched. The CDR3 loop reads CASTTDREPNSPLHF. The DNA of the CDR3 is TGTGCCAGTACGACGGACAGGGAACCTAATTCACCCCTCCACTTT.

The chain carries TRBV28 and TRBJ1-5; no clear D. This CDR3 comprises 16 residues. Per the germline V gene, CDR1 is MDHEN and CDR2 is SYDVKM. V was clipped by 6 bases and J by 2 bases, with 17 bases between them. The CDR3 region is CASRPISGMGNQPQHF. As DNA, the CDR3 is TGTGCCAGCAGGCCTATTAGCGGGATGGGCAATCAGCCCCAGCATTTT.

About this clone: Other DNA sequences in this sample translate to the same CDR3. V usage is TRBV27 and J usage is TRBJ1-2; possibly TRBD1 for D (5 bases). Germline assignment: CDR1 MNHEY and CDR2 SMNVEV (reference sequence). This CDR3 comprises 13 residues. V was cut by 2 bases and J by 6 bases, with 10 bases left in between. CDR3 region: CASSLTGEDGYTF. The CDR3 region has the DNA TGTGCCAGCAGTTTAACAGGCGAGGATGGCTACACCTTC.

V gene TRBV6-2 or TRBV6-3 combines with J gene TRBJ1-5, with a weak D call TRBD1 (6 bases). Germline CDR1 MNHEY, CDR2 SVGEGT. This CDR3 is built from 13 residues. V was clipped by 5 bases and J by 6 bases, with 11 bases between them. This chain's CDR3 is CASSPVGGQPQHF. In DNA form, the CDR3 reads TGTGCCAGCAGTCCCGTAGGGGGTCAGCCCCAGCATTTT.